The 10 T cell receptor beta chains presented below share a single source sample, sequenced in a study of cytomegalovirus exposure and HLA in healthy donors. PCR used 60 Vbeta primers and 13 Jbeta primers. Assay used: immunoSEQ multiplex PCR; TCRdb lists only in-frame clones, some missing. There are some 99,000 clones in the sample; around 70% occur only once, and 1.2% lies in the top ten. Sequencing was carried out using PBMCs. These receptor sequences come from a female donor in good health and CMV-seronegative.

V usage is TRBV7-5 and J usage is TRBJ2-5; the table's D call, TRBD2, has no DNA check behind it. TRBV7-5 constitutes a pseudogene. This CDR3 spans 16 amino acids. CDR3 amino acids: CATPCGDWGPQETQYF. For the CDR3, the DNA is TGTGCCACACCCTGCGGGGACTGGGGCCCTCAAGAGACCCAGTACTTC.

J is TRBJ2-3 and V is TRBV6-1, with TRBD2 as a possible D gene (7 bases). The CDR3 has 14 residues. The germline CDR1 and CDR2 sequences are MNHNS and SASEGT. The CDR3 coding sequence is TGTGCGGGGGCCGGGGGGTCCGGGGGAGATACGCAGTATTTT. It codes for CAGAGGSGGDTQYF.

This clone has more than one count but fewer than ten. The rearrangement uses TRBV6-4 and TRBJ2-1, with 7 bases lining up with TRBD2. With V trimmed by 2 bases and J by 4 bases, 5 bases remained unmatched. The length of the CDR3 is 15 residues. Germline V lookup: CDR1 MRHNA, CDR2 SNTAGT. This CDR3 is CASSDGGSSYNEQFF. In DNA form, the CDR3 reads TGTGCCAGCAGTGACGGCGGGAGTTCATACAATGAGCAGTTCTTC.

This clone was detected only once. The rearrangement uses TRBV5-6 and TRBJ2-3; weak D call: TRBD1 (6 bases). The CDR3 runs to 14 residues. Germline CDR1 and CDR2: SGHDT and YYEEEE. The ends were cut back, 4 bases at V and 0 bases at J, with 9 bases in the middle. The CDR3 DNA reads TGTGCCAGCAGCGCACAGGGTAGCACAGATACGCAGTATTTT. Amino acid sequence: CASSAQGSTDTQYF.

The genes are TRBV29-1 and TRBJ1-5, with TRBD1 identical over 8 bases. The V gene end was trimmed by 5 bases and the J gene end by 3 bases; junction bases not matched to a gene: 6. The CDR3 runs to 14 residues. CDR1 is SQVTM and CDR2 is ANQGSEA in the germline V gene. CDR3 amino acids: CSVTGTGYNQPQHF. The CDR3 bases are TGCAGCGTTACCGGGACAGGTTACAATCAGCCCCAGCATTTT.

The J gene is TRBJ2-2, the V gene TRBV5-1; D is perhaps TRBD1 (5 bases). Trimming took off 3 bases at V and 3 bases at J, with 18 bases between the two ends. The germline gives CDR1 SGHRS, CDR2 YFSETQ. The CDR3 loop spans 17 amino acids. The CDR3 protein is CASSSDKPRSDTGELFF. The CDR3 nucleotides read TGCGCCAGCAGCTCGGACAAGCCACGGAGCGACACCGGGGAGCTGTTTTTT.

The chain uses TRBV5-6 and TRBJ1-2; D ambiguous. CDR3 length: 14 amino acids. Trimming took off 0 bases at V and 6 bases at J, with 12 bases between the two ends. CDR1 is SGHDT, CDR2 YYEEEE, per germline. CDR3 bases: TGTGCCAGCAGCTTGGTCTCCGGGGTCCATGGCTACACCTTC. Its protein product is CASSLVSGVHGYTF.

In this sample, this clone turned up once. The V call is TRBV7-8, the J call TRBJ1-1, with D possibly matching TRBD1 (6 bases). Germline assignment: CDR1 SGHVS and CDR2 FQNEAQ. Trimming removed 1 base at V and 5 bases at J, with 11 bases between. This CDR3 region has 14 residues. The CDR3 sequence is CASSLVGGLTEAFF. In nucleotides, the CDR3 is TGTGCCAGCAGCTTAGTCGGGGGGCTTACTGAAGCTTTCTTT. The whole variable domain, remainder taken from reference TRBV7-8 and TRBJ1-1, is GAGVSQSPRYKVAKRGQDVALRCDPISGHVSLFWYQQALGQGPEFLTYFQNEAQLDKSGLPSDRFFAERPEGSVSTLKIQRTQQEDSAVYLCASSLVGGLTEAFFGQGTRLTVV.

The gene calls are TRBV7-6 and TRBJ2-2; TRBD2 aligns across 9 bases. There are 16 residues in the CDR3. The V and J ends lost 0 bases and 6 bases, in that order; junction bases with no gene match: 5. Germline CDR1 and CDR2: SGHVS and FNYEAQ. The CDR3 sequence is CASSLAAGGMPGELFF. The CDR3 DNA follows: TGTGCCAGCAGCTTAGCGGCGGGAGGGATGCCCGGGGAGCTGTTTTTT.

The genes are TRBV6-6 and TRBJ2-1; D is perhaps TRBD1 (6 bases). The germline V and J ends were trimmed by 4 bases and 3 bases, with 10 bases remaining between them. The CDR3 sequence is 14 residues long. Germline CDR1 is MNHNY and CDR2 is SVGAGI (reference sequence). The DNA of the CDR3 is TGTGCCAGCAGTTTCCGGGACAACTACAATGAGCAGTTCTTC. This encodes CASSFRDNYNEQFF.